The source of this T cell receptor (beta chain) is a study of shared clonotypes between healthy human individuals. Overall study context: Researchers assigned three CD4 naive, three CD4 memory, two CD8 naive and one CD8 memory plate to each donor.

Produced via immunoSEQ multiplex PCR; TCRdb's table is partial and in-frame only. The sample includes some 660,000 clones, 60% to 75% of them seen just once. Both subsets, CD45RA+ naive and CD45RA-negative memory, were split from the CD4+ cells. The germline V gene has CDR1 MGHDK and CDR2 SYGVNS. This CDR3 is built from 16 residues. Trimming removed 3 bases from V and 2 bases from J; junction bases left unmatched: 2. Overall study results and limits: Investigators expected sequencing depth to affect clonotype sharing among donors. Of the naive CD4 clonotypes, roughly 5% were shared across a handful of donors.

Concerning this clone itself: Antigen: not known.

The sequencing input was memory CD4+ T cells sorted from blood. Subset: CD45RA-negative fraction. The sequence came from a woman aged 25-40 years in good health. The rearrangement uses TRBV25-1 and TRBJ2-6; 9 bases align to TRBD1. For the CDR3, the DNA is TGTGCCAGCAGTGATTACAGGGGGCCTGGGGCCAACGTCCTGACTTTC. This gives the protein CASSDYRGPGANVLTF.